This TCR beta chain was identified in a study of blood T cells in healthy people across ages. Findings and limits, study-wide: Observed TCR beta diversity showed a strong correlation with the percentage of naive T cells as measured by flow cytometry.

To note about this clonotype: Its cognate antigen is unknown.

Healthy individuals of Caucasian origin from Russia, aged about 6 to 95, served as donors. CDR1 and CDR2 (germline): SGHRS, YFSETQ. The junction had 14 bases not matched to a gene; V was cut back by 4 bases and J by 7 bases. This CDR3 comprises 16 residues. Primers used in a second PCR of about 7 to 12 cycles were a sample-barcoded 5' primer and a J-beta primer mix. A tag from a template-switch adaptor with 12 random nucleotides marked each cDNA molecule. TCRdb reanalysed the 5' RACE reads using MiXCR and keeps one entry per CDR3 protein. The table records nearly 1 million distinct CDR3 sequences, around 54% of them present only once.

This clonotype was obtained from a woman in her sixties or seventies in good health. V and J are TRBV5-1 and TRBJ2-7; TRBD1 matches 10 bases. Sequenced: blood. The CDR3 protein is CASSRDRGRSYNEQYF. The CDR3 DNA is TGCGCCAGCAGCCGGGACAGGGGTAGATCCTACAATGAGCAGTACTTC.